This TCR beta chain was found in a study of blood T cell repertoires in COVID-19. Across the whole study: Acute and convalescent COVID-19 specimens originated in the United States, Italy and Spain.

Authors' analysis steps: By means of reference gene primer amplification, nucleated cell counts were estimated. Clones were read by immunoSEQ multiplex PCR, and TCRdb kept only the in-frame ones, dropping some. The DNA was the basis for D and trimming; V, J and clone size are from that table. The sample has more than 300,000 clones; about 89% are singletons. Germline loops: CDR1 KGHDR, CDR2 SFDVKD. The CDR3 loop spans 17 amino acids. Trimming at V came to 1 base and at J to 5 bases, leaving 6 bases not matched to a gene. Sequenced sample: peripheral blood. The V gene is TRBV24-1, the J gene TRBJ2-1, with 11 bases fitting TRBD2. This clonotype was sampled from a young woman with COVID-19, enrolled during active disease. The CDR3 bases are TGTGCCACCAGTGATTTTGAACTAGCGGGAGAGGACAATGAGCAGTTCTTC. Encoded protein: CATSDFELAGEDNEQFF.